A single T cell receptor beta chain is shown here with its context. This clone was recorded only once. No cognate antigen has been identified for it. Base qualities are not provided; no much larger clone lies one nucleotide away. The sample is drawn from a study of Ad26.COV2.S vaccination and SARS-CoV-2 variants (TCRdb year 2021). As for the study more broadly: Donors in the vaccine arm were drawn from COV1001, a phase I-IIa trial of Ad26.COV2.S in healthy adults that was multicentre, randomized, double-blind and placebo-controlled. Ad26.COV2.S was administered intramuscularly at 5 x 10^10 or 1 x 10^11 viral particles, either as a single shot or as two shots given 56 days apart. Sequencing of the TCRbeta repertoire served to evaluate the specificity and breadth of SARS-CoV-2-reactive T cell receptors following Ad26.COV2.S vaccination. A total of some 30 samples were included in the TCR-sequenced set, comprising roughly 19 Ad26.COV2.S vaccine recipients, 5 placebo recipients and 8 SARS-CoV-2 convalescent individuals. Participants in the trial were split at random into five groups of five each, receiving low-dose or high-dose Ad26.COV2.S once or twice, or else placebo on both occasions. Investigators remained blinded to trial group allocation during experiments and outcome assessment. Overall results and qualifications from the work: Vaccine and placebo recipients had similar non-spike TCR breadth, a finding consistent with the vaccine containing only spike. The study was not powered for comparison of responses between vaccine doses or regimens. The authors noted that total T cell responses may have been underestimated by the TCR breadth and depth analyses. After vaccination, spike-specific CD8+ and CD4+ T cell responses were reported to show substantial breadth. Spike-specific TCR breadth was higher in Ad26.COV2.S recipients than in placebo recipients (P = 0.0014).

V loses 0 bases at its end and J loses 9 bases; junction bases beyond the gene matches: 6. CDR1 and CDR2 are read off the germline V gene as SGHDT and YYEEEE. The CDR3 spans 14 residues, from the cysteine through the phenylalanine. The entry retains the CDR3 DNA only, 42 bases that are in frame from base 1. The sample's treatment or condition label, decoded: roughly 20 received Ad26.COV2.S at low or high dose, single or two shots; about 5 received placebo; per-sample allocation not given. Repertoires of vaccine and placebo recipients were sequenced from samples taken on day 63 after the first injection. In Cohort 1b, about 27 adults aged 18-55 years were enrolled at a single site in Boston, USA, between 29 July and 7 August 2020. Ad26.COV2.S was a replication-incompetent adenovirus type 26 vector expressing a prefusion-stabilized SARS-CoV-2 spike protein from the original Wuhan strain. The immunoSEQ Assay was the method used to sequence TCRbeta CDR3 regions. After extraction, genomic DNA underwent amplification by bias-controlled multiplex PCR, followed by high-throughput sequencing. As for the authors' bioinformatics: To quantify the absolute abundance of every unique TCRbeta CDR3 region, sequences were collapsed and filtered. T cell fraction was estimated by normalizing TCRbeta template counts to usable DNA, with usable DNA measured through amplification of reference genes found in all nucleated cells. Repertoire TCRs were annotated as SARS-CoV-2-specific by exact matching of V gene, CDR3 amino acid sequence and J gene to a known reactive TCR set. MIRA supplied the reference SARS-CoV-2 TCR set, which was filtered for enrichment in COVID-19-positive ImmuneCODE repertoires so that public or cross-reactive TCRs were removed. Using the MIRA antigens, annotated TCRs were further analysed by specific ORF or by position within an ORF. Depth was the summed frequency of annotated unique rearrangements, while breadth was defined as annotated unique rearrangements over total unique productive rearrangements. Group comparisons of TCR breadth used two-sided Wilcoxon rank-sum tests. The clones in this table, taken by TCRdb from immuneACCESS, are in-frame only. Not every clone is retained; where verified, under half of the shortfall comes from an unresolved V gene, and the cause of the rest is unknown. D and trimming were read from the DNA, whereas the V and J calls and clone size are those reported in that table. Present in this sample are 400,000 to 500,000 clones, 85% to 90% of which were seen just once. The leading ten clones occupy 3.5% to 4% of the sample.

This TCR was sampled from a person aged 18-60 years who received the Ad26.COV2.S COVID-19 vaccine or a placebo. Sample: peripheral blood, taken in a trial of Ad26.COV2.S vaccine versus placebo. The rearrangement joined TRBV5-6 to TRBJ1-2; 9 bases in the middle match TRBD1. The DNA reads TGTGCCAGCAGCTTGGTGGGGACAGGGAACAGCTACACCTTC. This yields the protein CASSLVGTGNSYTF.